The rows below give T cell receptor beta chains drawn from one sample of a study of shared clonotypes between healthy human individuals. TCRdb keeps only in-frame clones here, not all; method: immunoSEQ multiplex PCR. The table has some 1 million clones, around 75% seen once. Sequences were obtained from memory CD4+ T cells sorted from blood. These receptors came from a man aged 18 to 35 in good health. CDR3s include the opening cysteine and the closing phenylalanine or tryptophan. D genes are given only for firm matches. Size tells how often a clone was seen (once, few, many) or the class of an expanded clone, and some rows leave it out.

d_gene,v_gene,j_gene,abundance,CDR3nt,CDR3aa
NA,TRBV2,TRBJ2-5,NA,TGTGCCACCAGGGGTGAAAGAGGAGAGACCCAGTACTTC,CATRGERGETQYF
TRBD1,TRBV6-1,TRBJ2-3,once,TGTGCCAGCAGCCAGGGGGGACAGGGCACAGATACGCAGTATTTT,CASSQGGQGTDTQYF
TRBD1,TRBV10-3,TRBJ2-6,NA,TGTGCCATCAGCCCGGGACAGGGGGCGCAAGGGGCCAACGTCCTGACTTTC,CAISPGQGAQGANVLTF
TRBD1,TRBV5-8,TRBJ2-3,once,TGTGCCAGCAGACCGAGGACAGGGAACACGCAGTATTTT,CASRPRTGNTQYF
NA,TRBV2,TRBJ1-4,NA,TGTGCCAGCAGTGAAGATGGCACCTGGAATGAAAAACTGTTTTTT,CASSEDGTWNEKLFF
NA,TRBV28,TRBJ2-5,NA,TGTGCCAGCACCCTTCGCGGGCGGCTAGCAGAGACCCAGTACTTC,CASTLRGRLAETQYF
NA,TRBV5-8,TRBJ1-5,NA,TGTGCCAGCAGCTTTTGGACCGGTAATCAGCCCCAGCATTTT,CASSFWTGNQPQHF
TRBD2,TRBV30,TRBJ2-1,NA,TGTGCCTGGATTGGACTAGCGGGGGTCAATGAGCAGTTCTTC,CAWIGLAGVNEQFF
NA,TRBV12-5,TRBJ2-3,once,TGTGCTAGTGGTTCAGGAGGCGGCACAGATACGCAGTATTTT,CASGSGGGTDTQYF
TRBD1,TRBV11-2,TRBJ2-5,NA,TGTGCCAGCAGCTTACAGGGGGCCGAAGAGACCCAGTACTTC,CASSLQGAEETQYF
TRBD1,TRBV5-8,TRBJ2-7,NA,TGTGCCAGCAGCCGGCCGACGACAGGGGGCTCCTACGAGCAGTACTTC,CASSRPTTGGSYEQYF
NA,TRBV9,TRBJ2-2,NA,TGTGCCAGCAGCCCCGGACTGGTAAACACCGGGGAGCTGTTTTTT,CASSPGLVNTGELFF
NA,TRBV27,TRBJ1-2,NA,TGTGCCAGCAGCCCGTCGGGGGTCCCCTATCGTGGCTACACCTTC,CASSPSGVPYRGYTF
TRBD1,TRBV10-3,TRBJ1-5,NA,TGTGCCATCAGTGACGCGGACAGGGGGCCTTTTCAGCCCCAGCATTTT,CAISDADRGPFQPQHF
TRBD2,TRBV7-9,TRBJ2-2,NA,TGTGCCAGCAGATCTAGCGGGAAAGGGGCCGGGGAGCTGTTTTTT,CASRSSGKGAGELFF
NA,TRBV11-2,TRBJ2-5,NA,TGTGCCAGCAGCCCCGGACTATCCCAAGAGACCCAGTACTTC,CASSPGLSQETQYF
NA,TRBV5-1,TRBJ2-1,NA,TGCGCCAGCAGCCGAAGGACAGAAACCTACAATGAGCAGTTCTTC,CASSRRTETYNEQFF
NA,TRBV6-1,TRBJ2-3,NA,TGTGCCAGCAGTTCCCGGGACCGCACAGATACGCAGTATTTT,CASSSRDRTDTQYF
NA,TRBV30,TRBJ2-7,NA,TGTGCCTGGAGTCCACTTCAGCCCTACGAGCAGTACTTC,CAWSPLQPYEQYF
TRBD1,TRBV6-1,TRBJ1-1,NA,TGTGCCAGCGGACAGGGGGGGACTGAAGCTTTCTTT,CASGQGGTEAFF
NA,TRBV7-9,TRBJ2-5,once,NA,CASSLGFFGETQYF
NA,TRBV18,TRBJ1-1,few,TGTGCCAGCTCACCGAGACAGGACATTACTGAAGCTTTCTTT,CASSPRQDITEAFF
NA,TRBV4-1,TRBJ1-2,NA,TGCGCCAGCAGCCAAGATCCTGAGGAGTATGGCTACACCTTC,CASSQDPEEYGYTF
NA,TRBV18,TRBJ2-7,NA,TGTGCCAGCTCACAGGCCCCCTACGAGCAGTACTTC,CASSQAPYEQYF
NA,TRBV19,TRBJ2-7,NA,TGTGCCAGTACTGGATCGGGTCGCTACGAGCAGTACTTC,CASTGSGRYEQYF
NA,TRBV2,TRBJ1-4,NA,TGTGCCAGCAGTAAATCCCAACAACGTAATGAAAAACTGTTTTTT,CASSKSQQRNEKLFF
TRBD1,TRBV29-1,TRBJ1-5,NA,TGCAGCGTCAGACAGGGCGGCAATCAGCCCCAGCATTTT,CSVRQGGNQPQHF
TRBD2,TRBV4-3,TRBJ2-7,NA,TGCGCCAGCAGCCAAGTCCTAGTAGGGGACTACCTTACCTACGAGCAGTACTTC,CASSQVLVGDYLTYEQYF
NA,TRBV28,TRBJ1-1,NA,TGTGCCAGCAGTTTACGCAGGGACACTGAAGCTTTCTTT,CASSLRRDTEAFF